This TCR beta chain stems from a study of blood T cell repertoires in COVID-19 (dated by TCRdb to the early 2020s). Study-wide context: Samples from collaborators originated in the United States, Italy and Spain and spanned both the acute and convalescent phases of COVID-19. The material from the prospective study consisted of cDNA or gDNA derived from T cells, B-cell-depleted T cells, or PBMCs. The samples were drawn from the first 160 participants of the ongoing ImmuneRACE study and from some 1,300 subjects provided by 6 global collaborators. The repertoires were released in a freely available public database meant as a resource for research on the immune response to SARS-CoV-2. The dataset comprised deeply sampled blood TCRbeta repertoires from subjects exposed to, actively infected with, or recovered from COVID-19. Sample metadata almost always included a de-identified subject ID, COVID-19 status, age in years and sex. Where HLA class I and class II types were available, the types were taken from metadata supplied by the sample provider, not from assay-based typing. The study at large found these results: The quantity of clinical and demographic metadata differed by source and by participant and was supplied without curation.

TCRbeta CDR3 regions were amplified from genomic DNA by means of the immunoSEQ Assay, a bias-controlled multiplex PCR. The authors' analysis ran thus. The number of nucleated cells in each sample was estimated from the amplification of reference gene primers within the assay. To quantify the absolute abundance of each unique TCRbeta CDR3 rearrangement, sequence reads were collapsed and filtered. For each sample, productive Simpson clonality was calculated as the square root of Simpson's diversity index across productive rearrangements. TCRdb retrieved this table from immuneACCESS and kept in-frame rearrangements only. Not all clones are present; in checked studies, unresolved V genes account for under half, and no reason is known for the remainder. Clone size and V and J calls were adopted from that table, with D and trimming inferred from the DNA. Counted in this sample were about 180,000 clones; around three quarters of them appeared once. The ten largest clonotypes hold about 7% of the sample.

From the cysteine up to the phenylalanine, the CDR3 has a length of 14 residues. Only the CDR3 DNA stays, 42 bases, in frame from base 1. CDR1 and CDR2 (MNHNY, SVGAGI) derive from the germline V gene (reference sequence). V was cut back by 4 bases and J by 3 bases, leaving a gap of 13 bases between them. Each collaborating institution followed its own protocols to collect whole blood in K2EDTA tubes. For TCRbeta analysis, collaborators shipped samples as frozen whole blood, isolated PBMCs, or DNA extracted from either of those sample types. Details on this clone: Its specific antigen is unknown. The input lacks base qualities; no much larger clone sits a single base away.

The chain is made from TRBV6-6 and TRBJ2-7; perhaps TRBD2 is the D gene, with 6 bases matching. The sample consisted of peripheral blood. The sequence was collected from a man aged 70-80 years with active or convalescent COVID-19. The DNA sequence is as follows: TGTGCCAGCAGTTCAACGGGAGAGAACTACGAGCAGTACTTC. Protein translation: CASSSTGENYEQYF.